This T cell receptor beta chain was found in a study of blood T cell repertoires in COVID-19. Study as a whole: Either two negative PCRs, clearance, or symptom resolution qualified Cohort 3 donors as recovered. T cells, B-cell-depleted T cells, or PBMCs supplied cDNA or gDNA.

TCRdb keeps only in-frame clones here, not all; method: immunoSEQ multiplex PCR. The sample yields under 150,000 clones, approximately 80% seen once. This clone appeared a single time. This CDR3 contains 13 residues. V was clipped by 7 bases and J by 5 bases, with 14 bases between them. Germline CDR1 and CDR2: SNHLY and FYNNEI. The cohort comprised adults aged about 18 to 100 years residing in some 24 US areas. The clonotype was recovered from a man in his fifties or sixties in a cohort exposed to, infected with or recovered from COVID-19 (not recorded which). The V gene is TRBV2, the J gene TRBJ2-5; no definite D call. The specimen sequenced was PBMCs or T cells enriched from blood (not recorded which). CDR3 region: CASNRYSVETQYF. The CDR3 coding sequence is TGTGCCAGCAACCGATACTCTGTGGAGACCCAGTACTTC.